This TCR beta chain was captured in a study of graft-versus-host responses after intestinal transplantation. Study-level information: Transplants given to recipients were multivisceral, liver-intestinal, or isolated intestinal. Among the recipients, all got anti-thymocyte globulin induction and then tacrolimus and steroids for about 3 years. Notes on the study in general: The highest levels of circulating GvH clones went along with early declines in HvG clones after transplant. Some GvH clones appeared in ileal mucosa or blood before recipient bone marrow.

The CDR3 loop spans 12 amino acids. The germline V and J ends were trimmed by 6 bases and 6 bases, with 12 bases remaining between them. CDR1 and CDR2 (germline): SNHLY, FYNNEI. Sequenced by immunoSEQ multiplex PCR; TCRdb stores in-frame clones only, minus some. The repertoire has 70,000 to 95,000 clones, about 93% of them found once; the top ten carry around 1.1%. A word on this clone: The antigen is not known.

The V and J genes are TRBV2 and TRBJ2-7, with D maybe TRBD1 (6 bases). Sequences were derived from unstimulated CD8+ T cells sorted from spleen or lymph node cells, sampled before transplant. This sequence originates from a human donor who was the organ donor for an intestinal transplant. CDR3 in amino acids: CASSAGQTEQYF. CDR3 coding DNA: TGTGCCAGCAGCGCAGGACAGACCGAGCAGTACTTC. Together with reference TRBV2 and TRBJ2-7, the CDR3 gives the full variable domain: EPEVTQTPSHQVTQMGQEVILRCVPISNHLYFYWYRQILGQKVEFLVSFYNNEISEKSEIFDDQFSVERPDGSNFTLKIRSTKLEDSAMYFCASSAGQTEQYFGPGTRLTVT.